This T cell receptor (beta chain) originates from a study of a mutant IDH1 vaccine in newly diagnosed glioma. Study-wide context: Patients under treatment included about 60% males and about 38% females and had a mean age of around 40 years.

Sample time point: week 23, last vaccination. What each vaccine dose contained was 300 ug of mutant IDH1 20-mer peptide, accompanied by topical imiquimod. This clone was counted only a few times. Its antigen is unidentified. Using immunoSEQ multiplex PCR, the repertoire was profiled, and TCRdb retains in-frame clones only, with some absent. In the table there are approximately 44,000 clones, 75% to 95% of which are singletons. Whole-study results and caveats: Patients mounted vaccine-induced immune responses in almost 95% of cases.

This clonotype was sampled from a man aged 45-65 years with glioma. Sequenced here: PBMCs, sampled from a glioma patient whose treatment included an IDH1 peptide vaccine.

CDR3 coding DNA: TGTGCCAGCAGCTTAAGCCAGGGGGAAAACATTCAGTACTTC. Its protein is CASSLSQGENIQYF. The chain employs TRBV7-9 and TRBJ2-4; 7 bases fit TRBD1. The CDR3 is 14 amino acids. V lost 2 bases to trimming and J lost 5 bases; unmatched junction nucleotides: 3. Germline assignment: CDR1 SEHNR and CDR2 FQNEAQ (reference sequence).